The 30 T cell receptor beta chains presented below share a single source sample, sequenced in a study of response to subunit inactivated influenza vaccine. TCRdb analysed the RT-PCR reads with MiXCR anew, one entry per CDR3 protein. Of about 520,000 distinct CDR3 sequences in the sample, 6% to 9% were seen once. Sequenced material: PBMCs from blood, taken roughly 24 months after vaccination. Receptor source: a man aged 50 to 75 who received an inactivated influenza vaccine.

The J gene is TRBJ2-7, the V gene TRBV12-3 or TRBV12-4; D is uncertain. The CDR3 is 13 residues long. Trimming shortened V by 1 base and J by 6 bases, and 10 bases separated the two germline ends. The CDR3 nucleotides are TGTGCCAGCAGTTTAGTCCGGCCTGGCGAGCAGTACTTC. Its protein is CASSLVRPGEQYF.

This clonotype appeared many times. The genes are TRBV10-2 and TRBJ2-3; D is undetermined. Deletions cut 7 bases from V and 4 bases from J, with 12 bases between. CDR3 size: 13 residues. The germline gives CDR1 WSHSY, CDR2 SAAADI. The CDR3: CASTPPWSDTQYF. The CDR3, as DNA: TGCGCCAGCACCCCGCCATGGTCAGATACGCAGTATTTT.

This clonotype was recorded a few times. V and J are TRBV4-1 and TRBJ2-7; D not certain. CDR3 length equals 15 residues. V was pared by 2 bases and J by 7 bases, with 18 bases between. In germline, CDR1 is MGHRA, CDR2 YSYEKL. The CDR3 reads CASSQPPGVWGEQYF. CDR3 coding DNA: TGCGCCAGCAGCCAACCCCCCGGAGTCTGGGGAGAGCAGTACTTC.

The CDR3 nucleotides read TGTGCCAGCAGTTACTCGGTACAGGGATCGGCTGGAAACACCATATATTTT. It encodes CASSYSVQGSAGNTIYF. V and J are TRBV6-5 and TRBJ1-3, with D possibly matching TRBD1 (6 bases). CDR1 is MNHEY, CDR2 SVGAGI, per germline. The ends were cut back, 0 bases at V and 2 bases at J, with 14 bases in the middle. The CDR3 spans 17 residues.

This clonotype was seen more than once but under ten times. CDR3 sequence reads: CASSLEAASGYTF. In DNA, the CDR3 is TGCGCCAGCAGCTTGGAGGCAGCCTCCGGCTACACCTTC. This rearrangement joins TRBV5-1 to TRBJ1-2; D remains ambiguous. V dropped 0 bases and J dropped 8 bases, with 11 bases sitting between them. The germline V gene has CDR1 SGHRS and CDR2 YFSETQ. The CDR3 sequence is 13 residues long.

This clonotype was picked up a small number of times. The V call is TRBV18, the J call TRBJ2-7; D is undetermined. Trimming took off 9 bases at V and 6 bases at J, with 21 bases between the two ends. CDR3 size: 14 residues. Germline CDR1 KGHSH, CDR2 LQKENI. This CDR3 reads CASSASITVSEQYF. The CDR3 nucleotides read TGTGCCAGTTCGGCGTCAATTACCGTTAGCGAGCAGTACTTC.

This clonotype was seen ten or more times. J is TRBJ1-2 and V is TRBV5-1, with a tentative D call TRBD1 (5 bases). Trimming took off 3 bases at V and 4 bases at J, with 10 bases between the two ends. The CDR3 spans 13 residues. Germline CDR1 SGHRS, CDR2 YFSETQ. CDR3: CASSSHRSYGYTF. In DNA form, the CDR3 reads TGCGCCAGCAGCTCTCACAGGAGCTATGGCTACACCTTC.

The table lists this clonotype with many counts. Here the CDR3 DNA reads TGTGCCAGCGGGGGCGGGGTGATAACTAATGAAAAACTGTTTTTT. Translation: CASGGGVITNEKLFF. V and J are TRBV12-3 or TRBV12-4 and TRBJ1-4; possible D gene TRBD1, 6 bases. CDR3 length: 15 amino acids. Trimming took 8 bases from V and 1 from J, leaving 14 bases between them.

This sequence joins TRBV20-1 and TRBJ2-1; D gene unclear. Germline-derived CDR1 and CDR2 are DFQATT and SNEGSKA (reference sequence). Trimming took 3 bases from V and 2 from J, leaving 8 bases between them. The CDR3 length is 13 residues. This chain's CDR3 is CSASYSTYNEQFF. The CDR3 DNA reads as TGCAGTGCTAGCTACTCCACCTACAATGAGCAGTTCTTC.

There are a few counts of this clonotype. The V call is TRBV3-1, the J call TRBJ1-6, with 9 bases lining up with TRBD1. Germline V gene lookup returns CDR1 LGHDT and CDR2 YNNKEL (reference sequence). The V gene end was trimmed by 4 bases and the J gene end by 5 bases; junction bases not matched to a gene: 3. The CDR3 contains 15 residues. The CDR3 reads CASSPGTGNNSPLHF. The DNA for the CDR3 is TGTGCCAGCAGCCCCGGGACAGGGAATAATTCACCCCTCCACTTT.

V is TRBV30 and J is TRBJ2-3; D possibly corresponds to TRBD2 (6 bases). Trimming left V 2 bases short and J 2 bases short, with 11 bases between. Germline loops: CDR1 GTSNPN, CDR2 SVGIG (reference sequence). The CDR3 runs 14 residues. CDR3 coding DNA: TGTGCCTGGAGTACTAGCCTACTCACAGATACGCAGTATTTT. Translated: CAWSTSLLTDTQYF.

At least ten counts were recorded for this clonotype. CDR3 in amino acids: CSAREVEGAYEQYF. CDR3 DNA: TGCAGTGCTAGAGAGGTTGAGGGGGCCTACGAGCAGTACTTC. V and J are TRBV20-1 and TRBJ2-7; maybe TRBD1 (6 bases). V was clipped by 0 bases and J by 2 bases, with 11 bases between them. From germline, CDR1 is DFQATT and CDR2 SNEGSKA (reference sequence). CDR3 size: 14 residues.

This clonotype was counted many times. The CDR3 sequence is CSVGVAGLETQYF. CDR3 DNA sequence: TGCAGCGTTGGAGTAGCGGGACTAGAGACCCAGTACTTC. This chain uses TRBV29-1 with TRBJ2-5, with TRBD2 matching over 8 bases. The CDR3 is 13 amino acids. The trim removed 4 bases at V and 4 bases at J, leaving 5 bases unmatched. Germline values: CDR1 SQVTM, CDR2 ANQGSEA.

This clonotype occurred many times. The chain is built from TRBV27 and TRBJ2-6, with 7 bases identical to TRBD1. Per the germline V gene, CDR1 is MNHEY and CDR2 is SMNVEV (reference sequence). The CDR3 contains 18 residues. V was pared by 4 bases and J by 0 bases, with 9 bases of the junction left unmatched. The CDR3 spells CASSSYRGFSSGANVLTF. CDR3 nucleotide sequence: TGTGCCAGCAGTTCTTACAGGGGATTTAGCTCTGGGGCCAACGTCCTGACTTTC.

CDR3 amino acids: CASSQVGYEQFF. The CDR3 nucleotides read TGTGCCAGCAGCCAAGTTGGCTATGAGCAGTTCTTC. The rearrangement joins TRBV3-1 to TRBJ2-1; D not resolved. Trimming removed 1 base from V and 8 bases from J, with 6 bases in between. The length of the CDR3 is 12 residues. Germline lookup yields CDR1 LGHDT and CDR2 YNNKEL (reference sequence).

This clonotype was counted many times. The V and J genes are TRBV14 and TRBJ1-1; D unclear. Germline CDR1 SGHDN, CDR2 FVKESK. Trimming stripped 1 base from V and 5 bases from J, with 11 bases between. The CDR3 covers 14 residues. CDR3 in amino acids: CASSQGSRGTEAFF. In DNA, the CDR3 is TGTGCCAGCAGCCAAGGGTCGAGAGGAACTGAAGCTTTCTTT.

This clonotype has a handful of counts. The chain combines TRBV5-1 with TRBJ2-3, with 9 bases identical to TRBD2. CDR1 and CDR2 (germline): SGHRS, YFSETQ. Trimming removed 0 bases from V and 4 bases from J; junction bases left unmatched: 9. The CDR3 is 17 residues long. The CDR3 spells CASSLAFSAGGADTQYF. The CDR3 region has the DNA TGCGCCAGCAGCTTGGCCTTCTCAGCGGGGGGAGCAGATACGCAGTATTTT.

This clonotype appeared a few times. The V gene is TRBV4-3, the J gene TRBJ1-3; D remains ambiguous. This CDR3 contains 14 residues. The germline V and J ends were trimmed by 1 base and 4 bases, with 8 bases remaining between them. Germline CDR1 reads LGHNA; CDR2 reads YSLEER. CDR3 in DNA: TGCGCCAGCAGCCAAGGGTTCCTCGGAAACACCATATATTTT. Translated: CASSQGFLGNTIYF.

This clonotype was observed a few times. This chain links TRBV10-3 with TRBJ1-6, with TRBD1 as a possible D gene (6 bases). The germline V gene encodes CDR1 ENHRY and CDR2 SYGVKD. This CDR3 is 14 amino acids long. V was pared by 10 bases and J by 7 bases, with 17 bases between. In DNA, the CDR3 is TGTGCCACTTTACAGGGAACGGGAAATTCACCCCTCCACTTT. Its protein is CATLQGTGNSPLHF.

The gene calls are TRBV28 and TRBJ2-7, with 9 bases that match TRBD2. The CDR3 is made up of 13 amino acids. The V gene end was trimmed by 3 bases and the J gene end by 7 bases; junction bases not matched to a gene: 4. The germline gives CDR1 MDHEN, CDR2 SYDVKM. CDR3 coding DNA: TGTGCCAGCAGTTTCCAAGCGGGAGGTGAGCAGTACTTC. Translation: CASSFQAGGEQYF.

In its sample, this clonotype was seen many times. The junction differs from germline at one of its ends, possibly a read error. The rearrangement links TRBV3-1 to TRBJ2-7; D is unclear. CDR1 is LGHDT, CDR2 YNNKEL, per germline (reference sequence). The CDR3 has 13 amino acids. The CDR3 DNA reads as TGTGCCAGCAGCCAAGGTCCGCAGCAAGAAAGAGTGTTC. Translation: CASSQGPQQERVF.

The sample holds a few counts of this clonotype. CDR3: CASSQDWDPGSNQPQHF. Written as DNA, the CDR3 is TGTGCCAGCAGCCAAGATTGGGACCCAGGGAGCAATCAGCCCCAGCATTTT. This chain links TRBV4-2 with TRBJ1-5; D may be TRBD1 (5 bases). V was trimmed by 0 bases and J by 1 base, leaving 13 bases between them. The CDR3 has 17 residues. Germline CDR1 reads LGHNA; CDR2 reads YNFKEQ.

This clonotype was detected a few times. The chain employs TRBV12-3 or TRBV12-4 and TRBJ2-7; 9 positions match TRBD2. This CDR3 is 13 amino acids long. The J segment lost 7 bases and the V segment lost 6 bases, leaving 7 bases of the junction unmatched. The CDR3 region is CASSIGLAREQYF. DNA for the CDR3: TGTGCCAGCAGCATCGGACTAGCGCGAGAGCAGTACTTC.

The CDR3 region is CASRRLAGTDTQYF. CDR3 coding DNA: TGTGCCAGCAGGCGACTAGCGGGCACAGATACGCAGTATTTT. This chain connects TRBV6-2 or TRBV6-3 to TRBJ2-3, with 9 bases fitting TRBD2. V lost 6 bases to trimming and J lost 1 base; unmatched junction nucleotides: 2. Germline V gene data show CDR1 as MNHEY and CDR2 as SVGEGT. This CDR3 region has 14 residues.

This clonotype has ten or more counts. The chain carries TRBV10-2 and TRBJ2-7; 9 nucleotides agree with TRBD2. The junction had 5 bases not matched to a gene; V was cut back by 6 bases and J by 2 bases. CDR3 length: 14 residues. Germline CDR1 reads WSHSY; CDR2 reads SAAADI. CDR3 bases: TGCGCCAGCAGCGAGACTAGCGGCCCCTACGAGCAGTACTTC. Its protein is CASSETSGPYEQYF.

The chain couples TRBV20-1 to TRBJ2-3, with 11 bases aligning to TRBD2. Germline CDR1 is DFQATT and CDR2 is SNEGSKA (reference sequence). This CDR3 is built from 18 residues. Trimming removed 6 bases from V and 4 bases from J; junction bases left unmatched: 18. The CDR3 DNA follows: TGCAGTGCACCTCCACGGGGTAGCGGGAGGGCGGCAGCAGATACGCAGTATTTT. As protein: CSAPPRGSGRAAADTQYF.

This clonotype turned up a few times. The chain combines TRBV7-9 with TRBJ2-2; possibly TRBD1 or TRBD2 for D (5 bases each). Deletions cut 5 bases from V and 7 bases from J, with 11 bases between. The CDR3 sequence is 13 residues long. CDR1 is SEHNR and CDR2 is FQNEAQ in the germline V gene (reference sequence). Here the CDR3 reads CASSHGALGELFF. The CDR3 region has the DNA TGTGCCAGCAGCCACGGGGCCCTCGGGGAGCTGTTTTTT. The full variable domain, rest sourced from reference TRBV7-9 and TRBJ2-2, is DTGVSQNPRHKITKRGQNVTFRCDPISEHNRLYWYRQTLGQGPEFLTYFQNEAQLEKSRLLSDRFSAERPKGSFSTLEIQRTEQGDSAMYLCASSHGALGELFFGEGSRLTVL.

V gene TRBV14 combines with J gene TRBJ2-3; TRBD1 is a possible D gene (5 bases). V was trimmed by 4 bases and J by 3 bases, leaving 14 bases between them. The CDR3 is 15 amino acids. Germline CDR1 and CDR2: SGHDN and FVKESK. CDR3 protein: CASSRPRVLTDTQYF. The CDR3 nucleotides read TGTGCCAGCAGCCGGCCCAGGGTTTTAACAGATACGCAGTATTTT.

A few counts support this clonotype. The chain links TRBV20-1 to TRBJ1-2, with a possible D match to TRBD1 (5 bases). Per germline, CDR1 DFQATT and CDR2 SNEGSKA (reference sequence). V was trimmed by 3 bases and J by 6 bases, leaving 14 bases between them. This CDR3 is built from 13 residues. This CDR3 is CSARDTLGHGYTF. As DNA, the CDR3 is TGCAGTGCTAGGGACACTTTGGGACATGGCTACACCTTC.

This clonotype was counted a few times. The chain joins TRBV5-1 to TRBJ2-1; possibly TRBD1 for D (5 bases). Germline V gene data show CDR1 as SGHRS and CDR2 as YFSETQ. Deletions cut 6 bases from V and 4 bases from J, with 14 bases between. There are 14 residues in the CDR3. The CDR3 reads CASTQGSGYNEQFF. The CDR3 nucleotides read TGCGCCAGCACCCAGGGATCAGGATACAATGAGCAGTTCTTC.